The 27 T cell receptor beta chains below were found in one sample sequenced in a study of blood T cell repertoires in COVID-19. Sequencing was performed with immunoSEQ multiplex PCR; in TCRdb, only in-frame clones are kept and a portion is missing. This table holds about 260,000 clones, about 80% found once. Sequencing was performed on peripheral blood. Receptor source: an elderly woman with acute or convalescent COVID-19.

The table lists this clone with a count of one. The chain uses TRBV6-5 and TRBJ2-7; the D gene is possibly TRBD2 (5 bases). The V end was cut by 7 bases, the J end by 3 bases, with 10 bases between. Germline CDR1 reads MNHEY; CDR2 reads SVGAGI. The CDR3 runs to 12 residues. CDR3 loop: CASIEGLYEQYF. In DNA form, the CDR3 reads TGTGCCAGCATAGAGGGCCTCTACGAGCAGTACTTC.

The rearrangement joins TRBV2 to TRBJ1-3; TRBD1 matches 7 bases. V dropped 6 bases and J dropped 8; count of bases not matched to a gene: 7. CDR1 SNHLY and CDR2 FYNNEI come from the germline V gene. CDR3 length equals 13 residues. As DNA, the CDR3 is TGTGCCAGCAGACGACAGGGAGGATACACCATATATTTT. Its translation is CASRRQGGYTIYF.

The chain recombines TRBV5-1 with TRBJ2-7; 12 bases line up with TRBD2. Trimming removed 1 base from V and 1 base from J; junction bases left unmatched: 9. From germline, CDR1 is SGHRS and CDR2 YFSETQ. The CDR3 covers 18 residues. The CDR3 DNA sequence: TGCGCCAGCAGCTTGAATCTAGCGGGAGGGCCTTTTTCCTACGAGCAGTACTTC. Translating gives CASSLNLAGGPFSYEQYF.

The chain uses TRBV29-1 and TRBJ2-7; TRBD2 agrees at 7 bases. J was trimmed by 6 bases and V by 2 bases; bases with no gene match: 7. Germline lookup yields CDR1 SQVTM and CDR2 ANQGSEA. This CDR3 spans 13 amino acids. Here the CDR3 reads CSVERGPSGEQYF. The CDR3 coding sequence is TGCAGCGTTGAAAGGGGCCCTAGCGGCGAGCAGTACTTC.

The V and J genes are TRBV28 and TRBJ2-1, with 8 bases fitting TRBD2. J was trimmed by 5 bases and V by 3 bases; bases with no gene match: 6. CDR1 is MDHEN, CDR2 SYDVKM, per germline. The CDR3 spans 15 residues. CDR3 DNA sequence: TGTGCCAGCAGTTTGAGCGGGAGTGCCCACAATGAGCAGTTCTTC. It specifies CASSLSGSAHNEQFF.

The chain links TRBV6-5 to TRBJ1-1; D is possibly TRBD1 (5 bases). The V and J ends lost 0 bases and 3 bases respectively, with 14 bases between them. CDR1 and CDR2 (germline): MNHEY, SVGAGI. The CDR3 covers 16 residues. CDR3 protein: CASSYSSGVGDTEAFF. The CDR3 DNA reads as TGTGCCAGCAGTTACTCATCGGGGGTTGGGGACACTGAAGCTTTCTTT.

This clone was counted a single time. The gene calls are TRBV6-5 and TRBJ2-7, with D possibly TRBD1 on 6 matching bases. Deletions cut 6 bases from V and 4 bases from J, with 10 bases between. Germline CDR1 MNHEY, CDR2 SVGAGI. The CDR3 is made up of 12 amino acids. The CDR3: CASSAGVYEQYF. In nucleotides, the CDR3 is TGTGCCAGCAGCGCAGGGGTGTACGAGCAGTACTTC.

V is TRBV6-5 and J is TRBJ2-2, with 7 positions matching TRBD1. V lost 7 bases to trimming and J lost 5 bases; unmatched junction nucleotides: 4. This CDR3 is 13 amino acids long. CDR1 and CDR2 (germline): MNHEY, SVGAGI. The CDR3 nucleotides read TGTGCCAGCAATAACAGGGGTACCGGGGAGCTGTTTTTT. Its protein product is CASNNRGTGELFF.

Here the CDR3 DNA reads TGCGCCAGCAGCCAAGAGGGACTAGGGGACTACGAGCAGTACTTC. Translating gives CASSQEGLGDYEQYF. V usage is TRBV4-3 and J usage is TRBJ2-7, with 8 bases that match TRBD2. CDR3 size: 15 residues. Unmatched junction bases numbered 4, after V lost 0 bases and J lost 3 bases. CDR1 is LGHNA and CDR2 is YSLEER in the germline V gene.

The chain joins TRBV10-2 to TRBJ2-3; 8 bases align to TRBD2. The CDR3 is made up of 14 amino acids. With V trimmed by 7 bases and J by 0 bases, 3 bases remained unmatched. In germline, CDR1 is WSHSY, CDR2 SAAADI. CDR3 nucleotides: TGCGCCAGCAATAGCGGGACTAGCACAGATACGCAGTATTTT. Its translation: CASNSGTSTDTQYF.

CDR3 in DNA: TGTGCCAGCAGTGACCCTGGACTAGCGTCTCTCACCGGGGAGCTGTTTTTT. Amino acid sequence: CASSDPGLASLTGELFF. The chain uses TRBV6-4 and TRBJ2-2; 9 bases are a match to TRBD2. This CDR3 is 17 amino acids long. Germline CDR1 and CDR2: MRHNA and SNTAGT. J was trimmed by 4 bases and V by 2 bases; bases with no gene match: 8.

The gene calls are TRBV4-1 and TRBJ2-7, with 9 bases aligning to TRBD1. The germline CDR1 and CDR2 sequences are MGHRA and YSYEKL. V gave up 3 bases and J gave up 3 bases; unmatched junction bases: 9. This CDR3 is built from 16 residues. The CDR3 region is CASSHDRGTTRYEQYF. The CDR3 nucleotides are TGCGCCAGCAGCCACGACAGGGGGACTACCCGCTACGAGCAGTACTTC.

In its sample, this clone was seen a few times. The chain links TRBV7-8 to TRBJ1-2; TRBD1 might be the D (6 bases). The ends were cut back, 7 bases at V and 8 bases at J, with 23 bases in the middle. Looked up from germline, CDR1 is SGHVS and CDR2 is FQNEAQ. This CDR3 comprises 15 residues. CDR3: CASTPRAGEVSGYTF. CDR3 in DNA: TGTGCCAGCACCCCAAGGGCAGGGGAAGTTAGCGGCTACACCTTC.

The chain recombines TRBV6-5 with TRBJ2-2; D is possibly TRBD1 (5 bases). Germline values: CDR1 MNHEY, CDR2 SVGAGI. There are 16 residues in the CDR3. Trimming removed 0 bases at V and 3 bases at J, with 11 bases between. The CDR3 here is CASSYSKQADTGELFF. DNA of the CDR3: TGTGCCAGCAGTTACTCGAAACAGGCGGACACCGGGGAGCTGTTTTTT.

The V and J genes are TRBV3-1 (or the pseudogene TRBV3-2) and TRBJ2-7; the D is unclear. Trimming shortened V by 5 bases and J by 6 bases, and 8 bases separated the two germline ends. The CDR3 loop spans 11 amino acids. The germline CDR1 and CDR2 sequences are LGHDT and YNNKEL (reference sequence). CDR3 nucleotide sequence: TGTGCCAGCAGCGGGCAGACCGAGCAGTACTTC. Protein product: CASSGQTEQYF.

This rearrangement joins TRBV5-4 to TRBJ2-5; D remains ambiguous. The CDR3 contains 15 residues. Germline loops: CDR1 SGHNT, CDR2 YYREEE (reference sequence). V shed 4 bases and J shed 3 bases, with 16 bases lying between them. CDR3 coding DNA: TGTGCCAGCAGCCCCCTTGGAAGACGGGAAGAGACCCAGTACTTC. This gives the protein CASSPLGRREETQYF.

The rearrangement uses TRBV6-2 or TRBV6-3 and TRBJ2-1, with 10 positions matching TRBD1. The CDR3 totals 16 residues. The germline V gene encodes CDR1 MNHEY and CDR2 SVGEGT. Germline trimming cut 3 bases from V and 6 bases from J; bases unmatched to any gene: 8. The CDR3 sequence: CASSYEGQGFRNEQFF. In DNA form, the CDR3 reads TGTGCCAGCAGTTATGAGGGACAGGGGTTTCGCAATGAGCAGTTCTTC.

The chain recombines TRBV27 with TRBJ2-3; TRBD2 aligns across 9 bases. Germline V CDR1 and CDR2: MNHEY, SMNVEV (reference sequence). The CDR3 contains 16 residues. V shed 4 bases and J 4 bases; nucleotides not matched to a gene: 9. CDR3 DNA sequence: TGTGCCAGCAGTTCCCCGGGGGCGGGAGGGGCAGATACGCAGTATTTT. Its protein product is CASSSPGAGGADTQYF.

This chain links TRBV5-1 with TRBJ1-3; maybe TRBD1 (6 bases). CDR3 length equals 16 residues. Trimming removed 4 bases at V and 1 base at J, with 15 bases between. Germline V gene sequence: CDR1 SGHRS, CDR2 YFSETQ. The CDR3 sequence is CASSETAGASGNTIYF. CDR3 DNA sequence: TGCGCCAGCAGCGAAACAGCAGGGGCTTCTGGAAACACCATATATTTT.

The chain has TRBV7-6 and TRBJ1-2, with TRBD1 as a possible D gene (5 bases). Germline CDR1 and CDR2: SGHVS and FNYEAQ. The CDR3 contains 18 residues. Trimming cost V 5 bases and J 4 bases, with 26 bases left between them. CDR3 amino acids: CASSRTAGTDRMSYGYTF. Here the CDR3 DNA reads TGTGCCAGCAGCCGGACGGCAGGTACTGACAGAATGTCCTATGGCTACACCTTC.

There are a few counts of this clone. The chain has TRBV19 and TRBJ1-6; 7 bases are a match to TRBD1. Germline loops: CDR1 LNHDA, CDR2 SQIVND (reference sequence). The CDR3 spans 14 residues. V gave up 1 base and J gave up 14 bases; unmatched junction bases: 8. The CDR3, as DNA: TGTGCCAGTAGTATAGGACGCGGGACAGCAACCCTCCACTTT. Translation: CASSIGRGTATLHF.

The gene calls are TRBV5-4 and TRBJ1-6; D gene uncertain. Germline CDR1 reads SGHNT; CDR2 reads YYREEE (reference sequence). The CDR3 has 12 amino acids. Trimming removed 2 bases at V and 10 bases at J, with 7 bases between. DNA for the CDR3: TGTGCCAGCAGCTTCGGGAGGTCACCCCTCCACTTT. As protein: CASSFGRSPLHF.

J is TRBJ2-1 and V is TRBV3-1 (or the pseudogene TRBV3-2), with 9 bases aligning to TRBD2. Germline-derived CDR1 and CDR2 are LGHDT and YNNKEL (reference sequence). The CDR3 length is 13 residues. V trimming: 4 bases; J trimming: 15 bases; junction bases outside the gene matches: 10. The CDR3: CASSPSGGIGAFF. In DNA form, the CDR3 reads TGTGCCAGCAGCCCAAGCGGGGGGATCGGGGCGTTCTTC.

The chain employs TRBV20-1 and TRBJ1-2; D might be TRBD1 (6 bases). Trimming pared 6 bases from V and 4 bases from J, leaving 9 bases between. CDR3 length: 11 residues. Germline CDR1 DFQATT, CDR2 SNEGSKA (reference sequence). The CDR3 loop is CSAGQSYGYTF. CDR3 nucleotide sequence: TGCAGTGCGGGACAAAGCTATGGCTACACCTTC.

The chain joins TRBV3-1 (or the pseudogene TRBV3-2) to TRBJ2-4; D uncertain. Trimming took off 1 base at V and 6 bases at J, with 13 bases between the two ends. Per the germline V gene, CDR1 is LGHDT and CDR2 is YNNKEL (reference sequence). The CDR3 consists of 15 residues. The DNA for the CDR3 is TGTGCCAGCAGCCAAGGAACTACCTTAGGAAACATTCAGTACTTC. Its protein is CASSQGTTLGNIQYF.

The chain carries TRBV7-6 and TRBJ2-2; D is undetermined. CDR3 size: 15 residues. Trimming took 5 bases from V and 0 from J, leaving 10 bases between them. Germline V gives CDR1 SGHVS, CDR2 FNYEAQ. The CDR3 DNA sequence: TGTGCCAGCAGCAGAGGTCTTTCGAACACCGGGGAGCTGTTTTTT. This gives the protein CASSRGLSNTGELFF.

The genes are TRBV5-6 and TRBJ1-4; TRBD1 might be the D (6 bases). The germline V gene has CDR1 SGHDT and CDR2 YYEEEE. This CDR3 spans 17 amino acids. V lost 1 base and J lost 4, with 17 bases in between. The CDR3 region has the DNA TGTGCCAGCAGCTTGTCTATTAACAGGGCCCTTAATGAAAAACTGTTTTTT. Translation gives CASSLSINRALNEKLFF. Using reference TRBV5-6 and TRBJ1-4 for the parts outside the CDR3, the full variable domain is DAGVTQSPTHLIKTRGQQVTLRCSPKSGHDTVSWYQQALGQGPQFIFQYYEEEERQRGNFPDRFSGHQFPNYSSELNVNALLLGDSALYLCASSLSINRALNEKLFFGSGTQLSVL.